One and the same sample provided the 23 T cell receptor beta chains below, sequenced in a study of T cell responses to AZD1222 COVID-19 vaccine (dated by TCRdb to about 2021). Per the publication, the time point label means: baseline before first vaccination. The library was generated by the immunoSEQ multiplex PCR assay. TCRdb stores this immuneACCESS table with in-frame sequences only. Part of the clones is absent; in the studies checked, under half of the shortfall reflects unresolved V genes, and no reason is known for the rest. The sample table contains nearly 80,000 clones; only one count was recorded for 65% to 85% of them. The leading ten clones occupy less than 25% of the sample. Sequencing used peripheral blood, obtained on day 0 of AZD1222 vaccination. The source of these receptors is an adult in good health.

V gene TRBV2 combines with J gene TRBJ1-1, with a tentative D call TRBD1 (6 bases). In germline, CDR1 is SNHLY, CDR2 FYNNEI. CDR3 length: 15 amino acids. Between the trimmed V and J ends, which lost 2 bases and 4 bases, there was a span of 14 bases. CDR3 nucleotide sequence: TGTGCCAGCAGTGAATCCACAGGGTGGGCCACTGAAGCTTTCTTT. Its protein is CASSESTGWATEAFF.

The gene calls are TRBV2 and TRBJ1-5; TRBD1 is a possible D gene (5 bases). Looked up from germline, CDR1 is SNHLY and CDR2 is FYNNEI. The CDR3 is made up of 14 amino acids. Trimming removed 4 bases from V and 3 bases from J, with 10 bases in between. Written as DNA, the CDR3 is TGTGCCAGCAGTGGGGGCACTGTCAATCAGCCCCAGCATTTT. Translating it yields CASSGGTVNQPQHF.

This clone has just a few counts. The gene calls are TRBV29-1 and TRBJ2-4; 11 bases align to TRBD1. This CDR3 contains 11 residues. V shed 7 bases, J shed 9 bases, and the junction held 2 bases outside the gene matches. Germline V gives CDR1 SQVTM, CDR2 ANQGSEA. The CDR3 DNA reads TGCAGCGCCGGGACAGGGGGCATTCAGTACTTC. Residues: CSAGTGGIQYF.

This clone was detected once. The rearrangement links TRBV7-2 to TRBJ1-6, with 8 positions matching TRBD1. The CDR3 is 15 residues long. V gave up 5 bases and J gave up 6 bases; unmatched junction bases: 6. CDR1 and CDR2 (germline): SGHTA, FQGNSA. The CDR3 here is CASSPKTGVNSPLHF. The CDR3, as DNA: TGTGCCAGCAGCCCAAAGACAGGGGTTAATTCACCCCTCCACTTT.

The chain links TRBV19 to TRBJ1-3; D unresolved. Germline CDR1 reads LNHDA; CDR2 reads SQIVND (reference sequence). This CDR3 contains 15 residues. Trimming took 6 bases from V and 0 from J, leaving 12 bases between them. The CDR3 sequence is CASRESHNSGNTIYF. CDR3 sequence (DNA): TGTGCCAGTAGGGAGAGCCACAACTCTGGAAACACCATATATTTT. The whole variable domain, filled in from reference TRBV19 and TRBJ1-3, reads DGGITQSPKYLFRKEGQNVTLSCEQNLNHDAMYWYRQDPGQGLRLIYYSQIVNDFQKGDIAEGYSVSREKKESFPLTVTSAQKNPTAFYLCASRESHNSGNTIYFGEGSWLTVV.

This clone was detected only a few times. The chain is built from TRBV13 and TRBJ2-7; D ambiguous. Trimming took off 0 bases at V and 6 bases at J, with 12 bases between the two ends. The CDR3 is 14 amino acids. The V gene's germline CDR1 is PRHDT and CDR2 FYEKMQ (reference sequence). CDR3 in DNA: TGTGCCAGCAGCTTAGGCCTGGGGATGGGCGAGCAGTACTTC. This encodes CASSLGLGMGEQYF.

This chain uses TRBV5-8 with TRBJ2-7; TRBD2 matches 10 bases. CDR3 length equals 17 residues. The germline V gene has CDR1 SGHTS and CDR2 YDEGEE. The V gene end was trimmed by 0 bases and the J gene end by 5 bases; junction bases not matched to a gene: 11. The CDR3, as DNA: TGTGCCAGCAGCTTGGATTCACTAGCGGGACCCCGGGACGAGCAGTACTTC. Protein sequence: CASSLDSLAGPRDEQYF.

The CDR3 loop reads CASSDSGANVLTF. CDR3 nucleotides: TGTGCCAGCAGTGATTCTGGGGCCAACGTCCTGACTTTC. The chain has TRBV6-1 and TRBJ2-6, with D hard to call. There are 13 residues in the CDR3. V lost 3 bases and J 1 base, leaving 1 base between the germline ends. Per germline, CDR1 MNHNS and CDR2 SASEGT.

The V gene is TRBV12-3 or TRBV12-4, the J gene TRBJ1-5; no reliable D call. Trimming cost V 6 bases and J 5 bases, with 8 bases left between them. The CDR3 extends over 12 amino acids. This chain's CDR3 is CASSLIYQPQHF. The CDR3 DNA reads TGTGCCAGCAGCTTAATTTATCAGCCCCAGCATTTT.

The gene calls are TRBV12-3 or TRBV12-4 and TRBJ1-5; D remains unclear. Trimming removed 4 bases at V and 4 bases at J, with 8 bases between. This CDR3 has 13 residues. The DNA of the CDR3 is TGTGCCAGCAGTTCTGACGGGAATCAGCCCCAGCATTTT. Its protein is CASSSDGNQPQHF.

The chain is built from TRBV12-3 or TRBV12-4 and TRBJ2-7; no clear D gene. The CDR3 has 13 amino acids. Deletions cut 6 bases from V and 3 bases from J, with 12 bases between. The CDR3 DNA is TGTGCCAGCAGGAAGACCGCCTACTACGAGCAGTACTTC. This encodes CASRKTAYYEQYF.

The sample holds one count of this clone. The gene calls are TRBV5-1 and TRBJ1-1; possibly TRBD1 for D (5 bases). The germline V gene has CDR1 SGHRS and CDR2 YFSETQ. The V gene lost 0 bases and the J gene lost 6 bases, with 18 bases spanning the gap. The CDR3 covers 16 residues. CDR3 loop: CASSLVLSGQGAEAFF. CDR3 in DNA: TGCGCCAGCAGCTTGGTACTGTCGGGGCAAGGGGCTGAAGCTTTCTTT. Full variable domain (outside the CDR3, taken from reference TRBV5-1 and TRBJ1-1): KAGVTQTPRYLIKTRGQQVTLSCSPISGHRSVSWYQQTPGQGLQFLFEYFSETQRNKGNFPGRFSGRQFSNSRSEMNVSTLELGDSALYLCASSLVLSGQGAEAFFGQGTRLTVV.

This clone was seen more than once but under ten times. The chain carries TRBV6-4 and TRBJ2-1; D gene ambiguous. V lost 4 bases and J 4 bases, leaving 14 bases between the germline ends. Germline V gene data show CDR1 as MRHNA and CDR2 as SNTAGT. CDR3 length equals 15 residues. The CDR3 coding sequence is TGTGCCAGCAGTGCAACCCATGGGTCATACAATGAGCAGTTCTTC. Protein sequence: CASSATHGSYNEQFF.

The CDR3 spells CASSLVQQETQYF. CDR3 nucleotides: TGTGCCAGCAGCTTGGTTCAGCAAGAGACCCAGTACTTC. The chain has TRBV5-6 and TRBJ2-5; no clear D. Germline V gives CDR1 SGHDT, CDR2 YYEEEE. This CDR3 comprises 13 residues. The V and J ends lost 0 bases and 2 bases respectively, with 5 bases between them.

The chain recombines TRBV14 with TRBJ2-7; 9 bases agree with TRBD1. CDR3 length: 16 amino acids. V was pared by 4 bases and J by 6 bases, with 13 bases of the junction left unmatched. CDR1 is SGHDN, CDR2 FVKESK, per germline. CDR3 DNA: TGTGCCAGCAGCCCGTACTCCGGGACAGGGTCCGTCGAGCAGTACTTC. It codes for CASSPYSGTGSVEQYF.

The chain carries TRBV11-2 and TRBJ1-5; D is unclear. The ends were cut back, 5 bases at V and 2 bases at J, with 22 bases in the middle. Germline CDR1 reads SGHAT; CDR2 reads FQNNGV. The CDR3 is 18 residues long. The CDR3 DNA reads as TGTGCCAGCAGCCCGATATCCGATCAGTTAGGACGCAATCAGCCCCAGCATTTT. Its protein is CASSPISDQLGRNQPQHF.

This clone was counted a single time. J is TRBJ2-5 and V is TRBV5-1; TRBD1 aligns across 7 bases. The CDR3 length is 14 residues. V shed 4 bases and J 2 bases; nucleotides not matched to a gene: 5. The germline CDR1 and CDR2 sequences are SGHRS and YFSETQ. CDR3 sequence reads: CASSPSDRQETQYF. Written as DNA, the CDR3 is TGCGCCAGCAGCCCGTCGGACAGGCAAGAGACCCAGTACTTC.

This CDR3 reads CASSSRLAKNIQYF. CDR3 bases: TGTGCCAGCAGTTCCCGGCTAGCCAAAAACATTCAGTACTTC. The chain links TRBV11-2 to TRBJ2-4; D is ambiguous. This CDR3 has 14 residues. The germline CDR1 and CDR2 sequences are SGHAT and FQNNGV. Trimming shortened V by 6 bases and J by 0 bases, and 9 bases separated the two germline ends.

J is TRBJ1-2 and V is TRBV3-1 (or the pseudogene TRBV3-2); 9 bases are a match to TRBD1. The CDR3 is made up of 13 amino acids. J lost 5 bases, V lost 4 bases, and 2 bases had no gene match. Germline values: CDR1 LGHDT, CDR2 YNNKEL (reference sequence). The chain's CDR3 is CASSLGTGYGYTF. The CDR3 coding sequence is TGTGCCAGCAGCCTCGGGACAGGGTATGGCTACACCTTC.

This chain connects TRBV7-2 to TRBJ2-7; TRBD2 is a possible D gene (6 bases). The CDR3 covers 13 residues. Per the germline V gene, CDR1 is SGHTA and CDR2 is FQGNSA. V lost 5 bases and J lost 6, with 14 bases in between. CDR3 sequence reads: CASSGGHWGEQYF. The CDR3, as DNA: TGTGCCAGCAGCGGAGGGCACTGGGGCGAGCAGTACTTC.

The V and J genes are TRBV7-9 and TRBJ2-1, with 7 bases matching TRBD1. Germline CDR1 and CDR2: SEHNR and FQNEAQ (reference sequence). This CDR3 is 11 amino acids long. With V trimmed by 4 bases and J by 10 bases, 1 base remained unmatched. The CDR3 reads CASSSTGEQFF. The CDR3 nucleotides are TGTGCCAGCAGCTCGACAGGGGAGCAGTTCTTC.

The chain employs TRBV5-1 and TRBJ2-3; D unresolved. Germline V gene lookup returns CDR1 SGHRS and CDR2 YFSETQ. V shed 0 bases and J shed 2 bases, with 7 bases lying between them. CDR3 size: 14 residues. The CDR3 DNA reads as TGCGCCAGCAGCTTGGCAGGCCTCACAGATACGCAGTATTTT. Protein product: CASSLAGLTDTQYF.

The chain joins TRBV13 to TRBJ2-7; maybe TRBD2 (6 bases). Trimming shortened V by 0 bases and J by 4 bases, and 10 bases separated the two germline ends. Per the germline V gene, CDR1 is PRHDT and CDR2 is FYEKMQ (reference sequence). The CDR3 consists of 14 residues. CDR3 loop: CASSLGLAKYEQYF. For the CDR3, the DNA is TGTGCCAGCAGCTTAGGACTAGCCAAATACGAGCAGTACTTC.